This record concerns one T cell receptor beta chain sequence. The data belong to a study of blood T cell repertoires in COVID-19. About the study: The samples span acute and convalescent COVID-19 from the United States, Italy and Spain. The analysed material was cDNA or gDNA that came from T cells, B-cell-depleted T cells, or PBMCs.

The CDR3 has 13 amino acids. Looked up from germline, CDR1 is SGHAT and CDR2 is FQNNGV. V dropped 5 bases and J dropped 3 bases, with 10 bases sitting between them. In the authors' workflow: Estimates of nucleated cell counts were drawn from the amplification of reference gene primers. Only in-frame clones appear in the TCRdb table, and some are missing; sequencing was by immunoSEQ multiplex PCR. V and J calls plus clone size are reproduced from that table; the DNA served to infer D and trimming. The sample lists 120,000 to 150,000 clones; approximately 86% were seen once. The chain combines TRBV11-2 with TRBJ1-1; the D gene is possibly TRBD1 (6 bases). Sequencing was done on a sample of peripheral blood. The clonotype originates from a woman between 50 and 59 years old with acute or convalescent COVID-19. In nucleotides, the CDR3 is TGTGCCAGCAGCGGCAGGGGCGACACTGAAGCTTTCTTT. Translation: CASSGRGDTEAFF.